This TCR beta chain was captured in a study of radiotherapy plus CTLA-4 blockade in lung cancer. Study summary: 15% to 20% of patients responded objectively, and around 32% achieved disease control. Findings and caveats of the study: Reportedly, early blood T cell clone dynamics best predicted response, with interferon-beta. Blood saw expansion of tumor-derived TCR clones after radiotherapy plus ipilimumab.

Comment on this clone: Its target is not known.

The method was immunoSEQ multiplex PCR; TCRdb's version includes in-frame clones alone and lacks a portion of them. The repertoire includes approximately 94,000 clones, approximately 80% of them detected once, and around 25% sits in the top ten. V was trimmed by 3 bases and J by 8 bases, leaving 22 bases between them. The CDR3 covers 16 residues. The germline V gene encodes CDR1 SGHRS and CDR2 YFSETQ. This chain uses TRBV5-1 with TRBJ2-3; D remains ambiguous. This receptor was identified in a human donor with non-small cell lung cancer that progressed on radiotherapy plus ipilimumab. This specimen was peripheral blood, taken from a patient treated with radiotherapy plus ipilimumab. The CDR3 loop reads CASSSRVKRLLGTQYF. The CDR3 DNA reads TGCGCCAGCAGCTCCCGGGTTAAACGGCTTTTGGGTACGCAGTATTTT.